This TCR beta chain was identified in a study of blood T cell repertoires in COVID-19. Looking at the study overall: Acute and convalescent COVID-19 samples came from the United States, Italy and Spain.

CDR3 length: 16 residues. Germline-derived CDR1 and CDR2 are KGHSH and LQKENI. Trimming took 3 bases from V and 6 from J, leaving 18 bases between them. Seattle-derived patients entered the study during active infection and were followed longitudinally. The table came from immunoSEQ multiplex PCR; TCRdb's copy has only in-frame clones and leaves some out. The table lists about 220,000 clones, approximately 85% of them singletons. The specimen was peripheral blood. The V and J genes are TRBV18 and TRBJ2-1, with TRBD1 as a possible D gene (6 bases). The receptor comes from a woman in her 70s with COVID-19, enrolled during active disease. CDR3 DNA: TGTGCCAGCTCACCCCGGACAGCTCCACCTATCAATGAGCAGTTCTTC. This encodes CASSPRTAPPINEQFF.